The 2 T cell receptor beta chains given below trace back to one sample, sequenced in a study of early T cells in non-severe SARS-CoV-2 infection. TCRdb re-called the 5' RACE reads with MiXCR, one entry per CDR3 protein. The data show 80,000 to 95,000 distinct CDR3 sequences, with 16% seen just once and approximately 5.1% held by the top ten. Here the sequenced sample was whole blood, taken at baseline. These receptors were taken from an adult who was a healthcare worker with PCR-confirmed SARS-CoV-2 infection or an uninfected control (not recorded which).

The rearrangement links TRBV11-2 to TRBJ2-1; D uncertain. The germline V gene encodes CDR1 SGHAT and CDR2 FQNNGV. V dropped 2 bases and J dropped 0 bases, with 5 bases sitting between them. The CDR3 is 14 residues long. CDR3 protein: CASSLQSSYNEQFF. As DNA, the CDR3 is TGTGCCAGCAGCTTACAGAGCTCCTACAATGAGCAGTTCTTC.

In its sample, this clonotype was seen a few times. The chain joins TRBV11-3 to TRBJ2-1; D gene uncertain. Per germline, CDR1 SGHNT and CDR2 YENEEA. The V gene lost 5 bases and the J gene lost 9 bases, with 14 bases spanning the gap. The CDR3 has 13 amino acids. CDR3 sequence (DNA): TGTGCCAGCAGCGACCCTCTATCCGGTGAGCAGTTCTTC. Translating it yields CASSDPLSGEQFF.